These 8 T cell receptor beta chains were sequenced from one sample in a study of T cells expressing NK-cell markers. TCRdb reprocessed the 5' RACE reads; each CDR3 protein has one entry and no DNA is given. Its table records some 16,000 distinct CDR3 sequences. Sequences were obtained from blood T cells: a sorted CD56 or NKG2C T cell subset, CD4+ or CD8+ T cells, or bulk PBMC T cells (not recorded which). The receptor set was obtained from a man aged 18 to 69 in good health.

V gene TRBV20-1 combines with J gene TRBJ1-5; TCRdb designates TRBD1, a call that cannot be tested without DNA. The CDR3 totals 14 residues. In germline, CDR1 is DFQATT, CDR2 SNEGSKA (reference sequence). Here the CDR3 reads CSARVLGRGQPQHF.

The chain carries TRBV20-1 and TRBJ1-4; the TCRdb call, TRBD1, lacks DNA for checking. This CDR3 has 15 amino acids. CDR1 and CDR2 (germline): DFQATT, SNEGSKA (reference sequence). CDR3 region: CSAPPGGRESEKLFF.

This sequence joins TRBV30 and TRBJ2-3; TCRdb returns TRBD2, unconfirmable since there is no DNA. This CDR3 comprises 13 residues. CDR1 and CDR2 (germline): GTSNPN, SVGIG (reference sequence). The CDR3 protein is CATSGGAEDTQYF.

This chain links TRBV29-1 with TRBJ1-1; checking the TCRdb D call of TRBD1 is not possible without DNA. This CDR3 is 15 amino acids long. Germline V CDR1 and CDR2: SQVTM, ANQGSEA. The CDR3 reads CSVSVRTGGATEAFF.

This chain connects TRBV20-1 to TRBJ2-2; checking the TCRdb D call of TRBD1 is not possible without DNA. The CDR3 runs to 15 residues. Per the germline V gene, CDR1 is DFQATT and CDR2 is SNEGSKA (reference sequence). CDR3 sequence: CSAKSGGVITGELFF.

The rearrangement links TRBV7-9 to TRBJ2-7. The length of the CDR3 is 11 residues. Germline-derived CDR1 and CDR2 are SEHNR and FQNEAQ (reference sequence). The CDR3 sequence: CASTRAYEQYF.

The chain recombines TRBV12-3 or TRBV12-4 with TRBJ1-1; TCRdb outputs TRBD1, but without DNA this stays unchecked. The CDR3 contains 12 residues. The CDR3 loop reads CASSLGQGASFF.

V usage is TRBV29-1 and J usage is TRBJ2-7; TCRdb indicates TRBD1, and absent DNA this call remains unverified. Germline CDR1 reads SQVTM; CDR2 reads ANQGSEA. CDR3 length: 15 amino acids. The chain's CDR3 is CSVEDPGTESLEQYF.